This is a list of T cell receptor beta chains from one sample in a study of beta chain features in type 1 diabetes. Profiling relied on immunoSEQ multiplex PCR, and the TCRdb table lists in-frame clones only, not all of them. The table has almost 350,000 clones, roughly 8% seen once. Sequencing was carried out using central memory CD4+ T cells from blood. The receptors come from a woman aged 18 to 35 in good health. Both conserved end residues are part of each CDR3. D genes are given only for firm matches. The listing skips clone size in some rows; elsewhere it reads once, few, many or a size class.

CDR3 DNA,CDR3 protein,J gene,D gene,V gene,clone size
TGTGCCAGCAGTTTAGGAGGCCCGTCGAGCTATGGCTACACCTTC,CASSLGGPSSYGYTF,TRBJ1-2,-,TRBV6-1,-
TGCGCCAGCAGCGCCCCGAGGGCCGGGGAGCTGTTTTTT,CASSAPRAGELFF,TRBJ2-2,-,TRBV5-1,-
TGTGCCAGCAGCTTGGTTCAGAGGGAGACCCAGTACTTC,CASSLVQRETQYF,TRBJ2-5,-,TRBV5-6,-
TGTGCCAGCAGCCCGATAGGGACTAGCGGGAGCTACGAGCAGTACTTC,CASSPIGTSGSYEQYF,TRBJ2-7,TRBD2,TRBV7-2,once
TGTGCCAGCAGCGTTGCGGGAGGAGCCAAAGAGACCCAGTACTTC,CASSVAGGAKETQYF,TRBJ2-5,TRBD2,TRBV9,-
TGCGCCAGCAGCCCTCAACCTAGCGGACCCACAGATACGCAGTATTTT,CASSPQPSGPTDTQYF,TRBJ2-3,TRBD2,TRBV5-1,few
TGTGCCAGCAGCTTGGGGACAGGGAGACAAGAGACCCAGTACTTC,CASSLGTGRQETQYF,TRBJ2-5,TRBD1,TRBV5-4,few
TGTGCCACCAGCAGAGCTAAGCACGGGGAGCTGTTTTTT,CATSRAKHGELFF,TRBJ2-2,-,TRBV15,-
TGTGCCAGCAGCTCCTTGGACAGTAACAAAAACATTCAGTACTTC,CASSSLDSNKNIQYF,TRBJ2-4,-,TRBV5-4,many
TGTGCCAGGACCTACGCGGGGGTATACAATGAGCAGTTCTTC,CARTYAGVYNEQFF,TRBJ2-1,TRBD2,TRBV28,-
TGCGCCAGCAGCCAAGACCGGGAGGGCCAAGATACGCAGTATTTT,CASSQDREGQDTQYF,TRBJ2-3,TRBD2,TRBV4-3,many
TGTGCCACCAGCAGAGGGGGGAATAGCAATCAGCCCCAGCATTTT,CATSRGGNSNQPQHF,TRBJ1-5,-,TRBV15,few
TGTGCCAGTAGTGGTTGGCGGGACAGCGAGAGATCCGAGAAAGAGACCCAGTACTTC,CASSGWRDSERSEKETQYF,TRBJ2-5,-,TRBV19,few
TGTGCCAGCAGCTCGAACCCGCGGGGGCCTGGACCTCAACCCTACACCTTC,CASSSNPRGPGPQPYTF,TRBJ1-2,-,TRBV5-4,few
TGTGCCAGCGGTTCCTACGAGCAGTACTTC,CASGSYEQYF,TRBJ2-7,-,TRBV28,-
TGTGCCAGCAGTGAAGCGCCTGGGGGCTACACCTTC,CASSEAPGGYTF,TRBJ1-2,-,TRBV2,few
TGTGCCAGCAGTGCCATGACTAGCGGGAGCAATGAGCAGTTCTTC,CASSAMTSGSNEQFF,TRBJ2-1,TRBD2,TRBV2,many
TGTGCCAGCAGCTTGATCGGAGGGTCGAACACCGGGGAGCTGTTTTTT,CASSLIGGSNTGELFF,TRBJ2-2,-,TRBV5-4,-
TGTGCCAGTAGTATAGGGGACGGAAGAAATCAGCCCCAGCATTTT,CASSIGDGRNQPQHF,TRBJ1-5,-,TRBV19,few
TGTGCCAGCAGCTTAGGGACTAGCGGGAGTTCGGGCCGCACAGATACGCAGTATTTT,CASSLGTSGSSGRTDTQYF,TRBJ2-3,TRBD2,TRBV7-9,-
TGTGCCAGCAGTTTCGGGGGGAGCTCCTACGAGCAGTACTTC,CASSFGGSSYEQYF,TRBJ2-7,TRBD2,TRBV27,few
TGTGCCAGCAGCCTGTATGCGGACACCGGGGAGCTGTTTTTT,CASSLYADTGELFF,TRBJ2-2,-,TRBV5-6,-
TGTGCCAGCAGCTTTTGGACTAGCGGGACTGAGACCCAGTACTTC,CASSFWTSGTETQYF,TRBJ2-5,TRBD2,TRBV7-9,many
TGTGCCAGCTCACCATCCGTGGGGACACCGACTACCGGGGAGCTGTTTTTT,CASSPSVGTPTTGELFF,TRBJ2-2,-,TRBV18,-
TGTGCCAGCGAACAAGCAGGGGTCCGATCCTCTGGGGCCAACGTCCTGACTTTC,CASEQAGVRSSGANVLTF,TRBJ2-6,-,TRBV25-1,few
TGTGCCAGCTCACCAGTCCAGGGGTGGAATGAGCAGTTCTTC,CASSPVQGWNEQFF,TRBJ2-1,-,TRBV18,-
TGTGCCAGCAGCTTAAAACTAGCGGGAGTTTATACGCAGTATTTT,CASSLKLAGVYTQYF,TRBJ2-3,TRBD2,TRBV7-8,once
TGTGCCAGCAGCCACTCGGGACTATCTAACAATGAGCAGTTCTTC,CASSHSGLSNNEQFF,TRBJ2-1,TRBD2,TRBV14,few
TGTGCCAGCTCACTTACGGACAGGGCGTACTTC,CASSLTDRAYF,TRBJ2-7,TRBD1,TRBV18,many
TGTGCCAGCAGTGAACAGACTCGCAATCAGCCCCAGCATTTT,CASSEQTRNQPQHF,TRBJ1-5,-,TRBV27,-
TGTGCCAGCAGCTTAAGGCGGGAGGGCGCCCAAAACATTCAGTACTTC,CASSLRREGAQNIQYF,TRBJ2-4,TRBD2,TRBV11-2,many
TGTGCCAGCAGCCTACAGATTGGTAGCGGGATTGGCGAGCAGTACTTC,CASSLQIGSGIGEQYF,TRBJ2-7,TRBD2,TRBV7-9,-
TGCGCCAGCAGCCTGTCGTCCGGCGGAGTCTCCTACGAGCAGTACTTC,CASSLSSGGVSYEQYF,TRBJ2-7,-,TRBV5-1,few
TGTGCCAGCAGCCAAGAATCCTACTACGAGCAGTACTTC,CASSQESYYEQYF,TRBJ2-7,-,TRBV4-2,-
TGTGCCAGTCGGCGCATTTCGACTAATGAAAAACTGTTTTTT,CASRRISTNEKLFF,TRBJ1-4,-,TRBV19,few
TGTGCCAGCAGCAAAGGGGTAGCGGGGGCCTACAATGAGCAGTTCTTC,CASSKGVAGAYNEQFF,TRBJ2-1,TRBD2,TRBV7-2,many
TGTGCCAGCGGGGCGTCCGGGACAGGGGAAAACATTCAGTACTTC,CASGASGTGENIQYF,TRBJ2-4,TRBD1,TRBV28,few
TGTGCCAGCAGCGGAGCGGTGGAACGGACTTCGAACACCGGGGAGCTGTTTTTT,CASSGAVERTSNTGELFF,TRBJ2-2,-,TRBV9,-
TGTGCCAGCAGTGGGGATGGCTACGAGCAGTACTTC,CASSGDGYEQYF,TRBJ2-7,-,TRBV2,many
TGCGCCAGCAGCCGACTTAGCGGGATCGGGGAGCTGTTTTTT,CASSRLSGIGELFF,TRBJ2-2,TRBD2,TRBV4-3,few
TGTGCCAGCAGCTTGGGACTAGCGATAGATACGCAGTATTTT,CASSLGLAIDTQYF,TRBJ2-3,TRBD2,TRBV7-9,many
TGTGCCAGCAGCCAAGTTCCAGCGGGAGTGGTAATTCTCGTTGAGCAGTTCTTC,CASSQVPAGVVILVEQFF,TRBJ2-1,TRBD2,TRBV4-2,few
TGCGCCAGCAGCGCGAATAGCGGTGGCAATTTATGGTACTTC,CASSANSGGNLWYF,TRBJ2-7,-,TRBV5-1,few
TGTGCCAGTAGTATCTCTTCGGTCAACTATGGCTACACCTTC,CASSISSVNYGYTF,TRBJ1-2,-,TRBV19,few
TGTGCCAGCAGCTTAGCTGACAGTTACTATGGCTACACCTTC,CASSLADSYYGYTF,TRBJ1-2,-,TRBV7-3,-
TGTGCCAGCTCACCTCTAGCGGGAGGATACAATGAGCAGTTCTTC,CASSPLAGGYNEQFF,TRBJ2-1,TRBD2,TRBV18,-
TGTGCCAGCAGCCCCAGAGAGAAGTCCTACAATGAGCAGTTCTTC,CASSPREKSYNEQFF,TRBJ2-1,-,TRBV5-5,many
TGTGCCAGCAGCCACCAAGCGGGAGGCGTCGCCTACGAGCAGTACTTC,CASSHQAGGVAYEQYF,TRBJ2-7,TRBD2,TRBV4-2,many
TGTGCCAGCAGCGTGCGCGGAGACAGGGGTAGGACTAGCGGGAGTCAAGATACGCAGTATTTT,CASSVRGDRGRTSGSQDTQYF,TRBJ2-3,TRBD2,TRBV9,few
TGCGCCAGCAGCCAAGAATGGGGCTCCCTGGATGGGCGCTACGAGCAGTACTTC,CASSQEWGSLDGRYEQYF,TRBJ2-7,-,TRBV4-1,-
TGTGCCAGCAGCCCACAAATGTATACGCAGTATTTT,CASSPQMYTQYF,TRBJ2-3,-,TRBV7-2,few
TGCAGCGTTGTTGGGGGACAGTACCTGAACACTGAAGCTTTCTTT,CSVVGGQYLNTEAFF,TRBJ1-1,TRBD1,TRBV29-1,few
TGTGCCAGCTCGCAATCAGGGTCCCACTTTTACAATGAGCAGTTCTTC,CASSQSGSHFYNEQFF,TRBJ2-1,-,TRBV18,-
TGCGCCAGCAGCCAAGATTATTTCAATGAGCAGTTCTTC,CASSQDYFNEQFF,TRBJ2-1,-,TRBV4-3,few
TGTGCCAGCAGCCAAGCGGGACAGGGTCGAGATGAGCAGTTCTTC,CASSQAGQGRDEQFF,TRBJ2-1,TRBD1,TRBV11-2,few